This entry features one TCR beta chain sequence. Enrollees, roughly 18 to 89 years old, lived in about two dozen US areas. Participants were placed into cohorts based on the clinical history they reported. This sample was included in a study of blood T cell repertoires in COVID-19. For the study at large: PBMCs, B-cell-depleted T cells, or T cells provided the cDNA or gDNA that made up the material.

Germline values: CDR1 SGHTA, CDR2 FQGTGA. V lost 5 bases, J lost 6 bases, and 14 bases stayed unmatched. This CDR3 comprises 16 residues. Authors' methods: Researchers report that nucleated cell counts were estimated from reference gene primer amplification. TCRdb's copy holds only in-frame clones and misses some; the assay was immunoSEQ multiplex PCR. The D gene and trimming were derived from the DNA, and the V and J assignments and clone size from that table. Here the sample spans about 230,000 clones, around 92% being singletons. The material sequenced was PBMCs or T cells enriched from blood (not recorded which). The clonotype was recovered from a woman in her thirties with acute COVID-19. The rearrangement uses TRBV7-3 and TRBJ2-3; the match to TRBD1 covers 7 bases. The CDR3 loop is CASSLEGARGLDTQYF. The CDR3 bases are TGTGCCAGCAGCCTCGAGGGGGCGAGGGGGCTTGATACGCAGTATTTT.